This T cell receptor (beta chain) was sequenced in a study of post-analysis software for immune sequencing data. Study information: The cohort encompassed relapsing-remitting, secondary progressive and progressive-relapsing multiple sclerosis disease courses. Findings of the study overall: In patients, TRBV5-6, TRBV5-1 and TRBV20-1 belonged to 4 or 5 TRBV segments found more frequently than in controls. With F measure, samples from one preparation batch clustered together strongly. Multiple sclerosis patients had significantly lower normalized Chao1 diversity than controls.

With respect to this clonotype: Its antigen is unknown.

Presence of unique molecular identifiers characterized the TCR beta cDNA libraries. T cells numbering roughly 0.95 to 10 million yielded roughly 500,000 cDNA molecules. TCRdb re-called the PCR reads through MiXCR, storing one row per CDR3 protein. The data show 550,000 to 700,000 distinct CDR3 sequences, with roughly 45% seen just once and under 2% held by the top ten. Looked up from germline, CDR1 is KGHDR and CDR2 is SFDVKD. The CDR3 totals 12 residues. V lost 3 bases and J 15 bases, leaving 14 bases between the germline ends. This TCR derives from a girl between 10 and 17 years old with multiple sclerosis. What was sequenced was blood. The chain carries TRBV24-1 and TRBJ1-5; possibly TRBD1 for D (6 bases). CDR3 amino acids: CATSDGQGCLHF. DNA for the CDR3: TGTGCCACCAGTGATGGGCAGGGGTGTTTGCATTTT.